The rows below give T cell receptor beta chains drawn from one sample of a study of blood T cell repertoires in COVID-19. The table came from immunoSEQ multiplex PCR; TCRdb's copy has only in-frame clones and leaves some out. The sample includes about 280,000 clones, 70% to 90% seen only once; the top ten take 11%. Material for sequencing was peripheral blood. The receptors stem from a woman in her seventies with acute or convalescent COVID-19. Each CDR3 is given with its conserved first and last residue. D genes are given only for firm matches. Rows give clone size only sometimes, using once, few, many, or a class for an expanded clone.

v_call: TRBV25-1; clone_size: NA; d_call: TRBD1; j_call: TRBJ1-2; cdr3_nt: TGTGCCAGCGCCGACGGACAGGGGGTAGTCGGTGGCTACACCTTC; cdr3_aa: CASADGQGVVGGYTF
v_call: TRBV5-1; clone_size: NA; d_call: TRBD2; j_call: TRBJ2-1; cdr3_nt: TGCGCCAGCAGCTTGGCACCGGGACTAGCGGGGGGGCCCTATGAGCAGTTCTTC; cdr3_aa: CASSLAPGLAGGPYEQFF
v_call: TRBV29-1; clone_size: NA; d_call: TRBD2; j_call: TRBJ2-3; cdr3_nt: TGCAGCTCCGGGGGGGATACAGATACGCAGTATTTT; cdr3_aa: CSSGGDTDTQYF
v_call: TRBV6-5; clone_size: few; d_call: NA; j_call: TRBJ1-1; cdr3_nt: TGTGCCAGCAGTCCCCCTGGGAGGGGCACTGAAGCTTTCTTT; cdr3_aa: CASSPPGRGTEAFF
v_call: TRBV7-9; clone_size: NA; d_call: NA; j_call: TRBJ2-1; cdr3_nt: TGTGCCAGCAGCCGCGCGGGGTGGTACAATGAGCAGTTCTTC; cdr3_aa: CASSRAGWYNEQFF
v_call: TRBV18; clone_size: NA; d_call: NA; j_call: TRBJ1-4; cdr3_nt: TGTGCCAGCTCACCACGAGGGGACATTAATGAAAAACTGTTTTTT; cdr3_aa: CASSPRGDINEKLFF
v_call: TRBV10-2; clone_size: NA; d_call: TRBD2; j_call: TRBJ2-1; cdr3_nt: TGCGCCAGCAGTGGGACTAGCGGGGGGGCCGGTGAGCAGTTCTTC; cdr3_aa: CASSGTSGGAGEQFF
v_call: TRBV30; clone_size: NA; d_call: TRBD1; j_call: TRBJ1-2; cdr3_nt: TGTGCCTGGAGTCCTTTTCCGGGACAGGGTTATGGCTACACCTTC; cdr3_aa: CAWSPFPGQGYGYTF
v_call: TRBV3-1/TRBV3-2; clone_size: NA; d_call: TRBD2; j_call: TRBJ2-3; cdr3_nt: TGTGCCAGCAGCCATCGGGGAGGGGATACGCAGTATTTT; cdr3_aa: CASSHRGGDTQYF
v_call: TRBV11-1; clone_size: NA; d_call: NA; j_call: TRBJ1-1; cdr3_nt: TGTGCCAGCAGCTTAGGCAGGAACACTGAAGCTTTCTTT; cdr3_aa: CASSLGRNTEAFF
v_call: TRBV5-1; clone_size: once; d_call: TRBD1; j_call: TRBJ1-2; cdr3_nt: TGCGCCAGCAGCCCTAGGACAGGGAACTATGGCTACACCTTC; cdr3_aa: CASSPRTGNYGYTF
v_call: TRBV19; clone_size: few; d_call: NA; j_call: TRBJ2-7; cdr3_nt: TGTGCCAGTACGGACAGCGTCTCCTACGAGCAGTACTTC; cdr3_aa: CASTDSVSYEQYF
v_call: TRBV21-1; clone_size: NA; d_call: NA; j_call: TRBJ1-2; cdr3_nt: TGTGCCAGCAAGTGGAACAGGCGGTTGGAGGGCTACACCTTC; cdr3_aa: CASKWNRRLEGYTF
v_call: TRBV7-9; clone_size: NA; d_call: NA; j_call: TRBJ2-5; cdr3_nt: TGTGCCAGCAGCCCAACGGGTGGGGCGGGGGAGACCCAGTACTTC; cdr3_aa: CASSPTGGAGETQYF
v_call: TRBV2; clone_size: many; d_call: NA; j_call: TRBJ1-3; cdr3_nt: TGTGCCAGCAGTGATCAGTCTCTCTCTGGAAACACCATATATTTT; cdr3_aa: CASSDQSLSGNTIYF
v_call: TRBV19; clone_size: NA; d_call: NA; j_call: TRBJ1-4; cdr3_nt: TGTGCCAGTAGTATAGGAAAACAGTTTATTAATGAAAAACTGTTTTTT; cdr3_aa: CASSIGKQFINEKLFF
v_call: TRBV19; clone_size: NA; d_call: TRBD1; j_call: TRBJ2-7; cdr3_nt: TGTGCCAGTAGCGCTCCAGGGGGTTCAGGGGAGCAGTACTTC; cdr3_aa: CASSAPGGSGEQYF
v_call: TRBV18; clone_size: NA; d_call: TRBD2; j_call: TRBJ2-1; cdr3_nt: TGTGCCAGCTCACCGACGGGGGGGTACAATGAGCAGTTCTTC; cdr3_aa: CASSPTGGYNEQFF
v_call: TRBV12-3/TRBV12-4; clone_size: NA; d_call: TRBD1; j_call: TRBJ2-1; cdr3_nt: TGTGCCAGCATCAGGACAGGGGACAATGAGCAGTTCTTC; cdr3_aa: CASIRTGDNEQFF
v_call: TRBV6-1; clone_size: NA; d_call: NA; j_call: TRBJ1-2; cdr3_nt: TGTGCCAGCAGTGAAGCCTCAGGGGTCTGGGATGGCTACACCTTC; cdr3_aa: CASSEASGVWDGYTF
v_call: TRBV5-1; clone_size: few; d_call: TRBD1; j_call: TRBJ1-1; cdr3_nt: TGCGCCAGCAGTTCTGACAGGGGAACATACACTGAAGCTTTCTTT; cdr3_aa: CASSSDRGTYTEAFF
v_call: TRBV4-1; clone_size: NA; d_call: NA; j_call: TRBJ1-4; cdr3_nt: TGCGCCAGCAGCCAAGATACGGGACACCGTGAAAAACTGTTTTTT; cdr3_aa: CASSQDTGHREKLFF
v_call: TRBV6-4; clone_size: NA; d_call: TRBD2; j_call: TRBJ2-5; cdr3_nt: TGTGCCAGCAAGCCGACAGCGGGGGGGCTTGAGACCCAGTACTTC; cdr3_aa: CASKPTAGGLETQYF
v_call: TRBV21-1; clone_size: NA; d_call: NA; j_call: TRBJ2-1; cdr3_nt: TGTGCCAGCAGCAAGCCTTACTGGCTACGGGACAGCATAAACAATGAGCAGTTCTTC; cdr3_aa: CASSKPYWLRDSINNEQFF
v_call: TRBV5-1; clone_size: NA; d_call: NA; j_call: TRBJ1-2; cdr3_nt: TGCGCCAGCAGCTTGACAGGGCCGGATGGCTACACCTTC; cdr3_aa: CASSLTGPDGYTF
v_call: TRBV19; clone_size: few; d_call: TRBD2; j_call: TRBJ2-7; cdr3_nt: TGTGCCAGTAGTAGATCCGGGACTACTGCCTACGAGCAGTACTTC; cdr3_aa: CASSRSGTTAYEQYF
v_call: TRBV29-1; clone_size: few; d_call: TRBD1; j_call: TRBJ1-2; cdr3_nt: TGCAGCGTTGAAGGGCAGGGGGCCTATGGCTACACCTTC; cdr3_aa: CSVEGQGAYGYTF
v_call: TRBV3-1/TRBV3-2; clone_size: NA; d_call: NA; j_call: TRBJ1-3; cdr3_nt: TGTGCCAGCAGCCGGGGCAGCCCTCTCTCCTCTGGAAACACCATATATTTT; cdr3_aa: CASSRGSPLSSGNTIYF
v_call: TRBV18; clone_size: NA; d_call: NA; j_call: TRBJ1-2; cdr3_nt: TGTGCCAGCTCACCACCGGGGGGTGCGAACTATGGCTACACCTTC; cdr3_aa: CASSPPGGANYGYTF
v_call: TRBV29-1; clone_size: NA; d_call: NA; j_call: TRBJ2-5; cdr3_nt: TGCAGCGTTCTTTTTTGGGCACAAGAGACCCAGTACTTC; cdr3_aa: CSVLFWAQETQYF
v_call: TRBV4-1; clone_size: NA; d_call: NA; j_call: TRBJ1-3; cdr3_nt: TGCGCCAGCAGCCAAGACCGCGATGTGGGCCCTGGAAACACCATATATTTT; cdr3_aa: CASSQDRDVGPGNTIYF
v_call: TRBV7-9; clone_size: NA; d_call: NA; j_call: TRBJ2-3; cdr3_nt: TGTGCCAGCAGCCCGACCGGGAACACAGATACGCAGTATTTT; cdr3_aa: CASSPTGNTDTQYF
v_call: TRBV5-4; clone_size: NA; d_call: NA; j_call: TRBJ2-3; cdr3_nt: TGTGCCAGCAGCTCCCGTCTTACCACCCACGGGGATACGCAGTATTTT; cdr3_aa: CASSSRLTTHGDTQYF
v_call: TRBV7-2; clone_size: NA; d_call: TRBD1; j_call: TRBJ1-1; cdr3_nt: TGTGCCAGCAGCTCCCCAAAGGGGGCGAACACTGAAGCTTTCTTT; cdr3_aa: CASSSPKGANTEAFF
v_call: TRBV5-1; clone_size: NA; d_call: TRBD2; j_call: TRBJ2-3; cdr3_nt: TGCGCCAGCAGCCGGGGGGACGGTCTAGATACGCAGTATTTT; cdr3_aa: CASSRGDGLDTQYF
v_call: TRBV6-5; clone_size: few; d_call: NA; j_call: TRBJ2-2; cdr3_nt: TGTGCCAGCAGAAGAGACGGGGAGCTGTTTTTT; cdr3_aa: CASRRDGELFF
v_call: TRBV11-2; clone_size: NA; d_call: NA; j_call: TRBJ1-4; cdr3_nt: TGTGCCAGCAGCCTCCAGTCGCCTCCTAATGAAAAACTGTTTTTT; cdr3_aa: CASSLQSPPNEKLFF
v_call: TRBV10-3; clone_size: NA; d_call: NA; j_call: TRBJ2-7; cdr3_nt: TGTGCCATCAGTGAGTACGGCGGGGCGGGGTACGAGCAGTACTTC; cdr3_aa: CAISEYGGAGYEQYF
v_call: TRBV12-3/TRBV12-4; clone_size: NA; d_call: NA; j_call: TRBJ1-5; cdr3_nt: TGTGCCAGCCGGGGAGGGTCAGGTCAGCCCCAGCATTTT; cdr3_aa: CASRGGSGQPQHF
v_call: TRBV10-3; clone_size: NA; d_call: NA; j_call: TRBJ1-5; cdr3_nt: TGTGCCATCAGCCGAGGAGACCAGAATCAGCCCCAGCATTTT; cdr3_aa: CAISRGDQNQPQHF
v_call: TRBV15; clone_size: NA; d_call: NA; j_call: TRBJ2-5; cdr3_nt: TGTGCCACCAGCCGAGGGGGAGGAGAGACCCAGTACTTC; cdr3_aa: CATSRGGGETQYF
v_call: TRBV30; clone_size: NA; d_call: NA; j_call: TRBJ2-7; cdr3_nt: TGTGCCTGGAGTGAGGAGGGGAACGAGCAGTACTTC; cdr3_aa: CAWSEEGNEQYF
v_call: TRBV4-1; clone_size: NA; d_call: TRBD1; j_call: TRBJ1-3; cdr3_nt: TGCGCCAGCAGCCCAGGTCCCGGGACAGGGTCGCGGAACACCATATATTTT; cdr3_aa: CASSPGPGTGSRNTIYF
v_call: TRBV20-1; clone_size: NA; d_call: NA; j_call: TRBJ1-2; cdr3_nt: TGCAGTGCTGAACTGAATGGCTACACCTTC; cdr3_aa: CSAELNGYTF
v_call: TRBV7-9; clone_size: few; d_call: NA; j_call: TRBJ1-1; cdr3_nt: TGTGCCAGCAGCTTAAGGGGGTCGGAGAACACTGAAGCTTTCTTT; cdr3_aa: CASSLRGSENTEAFF
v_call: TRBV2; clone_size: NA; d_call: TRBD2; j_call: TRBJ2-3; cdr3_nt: TGTGCCAGCGGGGGACTAGCGGTCACAGATACGCAGTATTTT; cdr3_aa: CASGGLAVTDTQYF